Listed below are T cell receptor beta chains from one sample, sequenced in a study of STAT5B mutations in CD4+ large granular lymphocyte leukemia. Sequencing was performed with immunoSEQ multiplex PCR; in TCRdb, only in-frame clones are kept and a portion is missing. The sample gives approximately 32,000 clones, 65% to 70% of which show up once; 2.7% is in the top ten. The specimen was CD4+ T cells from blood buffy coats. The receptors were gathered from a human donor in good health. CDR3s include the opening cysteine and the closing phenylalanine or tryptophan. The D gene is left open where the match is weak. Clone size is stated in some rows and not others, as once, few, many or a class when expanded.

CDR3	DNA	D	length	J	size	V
CASSPGDRGRRGNTIYF	TGTGCCAGCAGCCCGGGGGACAGGGGGCGCCGTGGAAACACCATATATTTT	TRBD1	17	TRBJ1-3	.	TRBV5-5
CASTRKGASNQPQHF	TGTGCCAGCACCCGCAAGGGGGCGAGCAATCAGCCCCAGCATTTT	TRBD1	15	TRBJ1-5	.	TRBV5-8
CASSLGLPGTYGYTF	TGTGCCAGCAGCTTAGGGTTGCCGGGGACGTATGGCTACACCTTC	.	15	TRBJ1-2	.	TRBV7-2
CAWRVLTVGYTF	TGTGCCTGGAGGGTTCTCACAGTGGGCTACACCTTC	.	12	TRBJ1-2	.	TRBV30
CASSLTVPGRETQYF	TGTGCCAGCAGCTTAACGGTCCCGGGACGAGAGACCCAGTACTTC	.	15	TRBJ2-5	.	TRBV7-2
CASLQGSGRAATEAFF	TGTGCCAGCCTCCAGGGGTCAGGGAGGGCGGCTACTGAAGCTTTCTTT	.	16	TRBJ1-1	.	TRBV18
CASSPEGTNRAIDEQYF	TGTGCCAGCAGCCCCGAAGGCACAAATCGGGCTATCGACGAGCAGTACTTC	.	17	TRBJ2-7	few	TRBV7-9
CASSLAPGSGNTIYF	TGTGCTAGCAGCTTAGCCCCAGGCTCTGGAAACACCATATATTTT	.	15	TRBJ1-3	.	TRBV7-7
CASSSGRAYEQYF	TGTGCCAGCAGCTCCGGACGTGCCTACGAGCAGTACTTC	.	13	TRBJ2-7	.	TRBV7-9
CASSDTGGWGYTF	TGTGCCAGCAGCGATACAGGGGGCTGGGGCTACACCTTC	TRBD1	13	TRBJ1-2	.	TRBV11-2
CASSLGGAHTEAFF	TGTGCCAGCAGCCTAGGGGGGGCGCACACTGAAGCTTTCTTT	.	14	TRBJ1-1	.	TRBV7-3
CASSRSGIPETQYF	TGTGCCAGCAGCCGGAGCGGGATACCAGAGACCCAGTACTTC	TRBD2	14	TRBJ2-5	.	TRBV11-3
CASSPGTGRGYTF	TGTGCCAGCTCACCGGGGACAGGGAGAGGCTACACCTTC	TRBD1	13	TRBJ1-2	few	TRBV18
CASSHVDEQFF	TGTGCCAGCAGCCACGTCGATGAGCAGTTCTTC	.	11	TRBJ2-1	once	TRBV4-2
CASSQDKQETQYF	TGCGCCAGCAGCCAAGATAAGCAAGAGACCCAGTACTTC	.	13	TRBJ2-5	.	TRBV4-3
CASSPDSTYGYTF	TGCGCCAGCAGCCCGGACAGCACTTATGGCTACACCTTC	.	13	TRBJ1-2	few	TRBV5-1
CASSLTTSGGTDTQYF	TGCGCCAGCAGCCTCACAACTAGCGGGGGGACAGATACGCAGTATTTT	TRBD2	16	TRBJ2-3	.	TRBV5-1
CASSPLRGGPHNEQFF	TGTGCCAGTAGTCCCCTTCGCGGGGGGCCCCACAATGAGCAGTTCTTC	TRBD2	16	TRBJ2-1	.	TRBV19
CASSPGQNNQPQHF	TGTGCCAGCTCACCAGGGCAGAACAATCAGCCCCAGCATTTT	.	14	TRBJ1-5	once	TRBV18
CASSSFNSPLHF	TGTGCCAGCAGCTCTTTTAATTCACCCCTCCACTTT	.	12	TRBJ1-6	once	TRBV7-2
CASSPGTENYGYTF	TGTGCCAGCAGCCCAGGGACAGAAAACTATGGCTACACCTTC	TRBD1	14	TRBJ1-2	.	TRBV9
CASSAQGLAATDTQYF	TGTGCCAGCAGTGCACAGGGACTAGCGGCCACAGATACGCAGTATTTT	TRBD2	16	TRBJ2-3	.	TRBV6-1
CASGEQGAAEGELFF	TGTGCCAGCGGGGAGCAGGGGGCCGCAGAGGGGGAGCTGTTTTTT	TRBD1	15	TRBJ2-2	few	TRBV2
CASSSAGGRVYGYTF	TGTGCCAGCAGCTCTGCGGGGGGCAGGGTCTATGGCTACACCTTC	.	15	TRBJ1-2	.	TRBV7-2
CASSSSGLHRQTQYF	TGCGCCAGCAGCTCGTCGGGACTCCATAGGCAGACCCAGTACTTC	.	15	TRBJ2-5	.	TRBV5-1
CASSVGQVNTEAFF	TGTGCCAGCTCAGTGGGACAGGTGAACACTGAAGCTTTCTTT	TRBD1	14	TRBJ1-1	.	TRBV18
CASRQGSSPLHF	TGTGCCAGCCGTCAGGGATCCTCACCCCTCCACTTT	.	12	TRBJ1-6	.	TRBV27
CASSYDRGRTGELFF	TGTGCCAGCAGCTATGACAGGGGAAGGACCGGGGAGCTGTTTTTT	TRBD1	15	TRBJ2-2	few	TRBV7-3
CASSPVLPGTGGSGANVLTF	TGTGCCAGCTCACCCGTACTTCCCGGGACAGGGGGCTCTGGGGCCAACGTCCTGACTTTC	TRBD1	20	TRBJ2-6	.	TRBV18
CATSTSPSNMGNNEQFF	TGTGCCACCAGCACTAGTCCGAGTAATATGGGGAACAATGAGCAGTTCTTC	.	17	TRBJ2-1	.	TRBV15
CASSLGGHEQFF	TGTGCCAGCAGCTTAGGAGGGCACGAGCAGTTCTTC	.	12	TRBJ2-1	few	TRBV7-2
CASSSVGQGRTDTQYF	TGCGCCAGCAGCTCGGTGGGGCAGGGGCGCACAGATACGCAGTATTTT	.	16	TRBJ2-3	.	TRBV5-1